The source of this TCR beta chain is a study of CD8 T cells in ankylosing spondylitis. Overall study findings and caveats: Ankylosing spondylitis blood seemed to carry a telltale TCR beta motif made of under ten highly homologous variants.

The sample holds a few counts of this clonotype. Its antigen is undetermined. The length of the CDR3 is 16 residues. The V segment lost 2 bases and the J segment 4 bases; nucleotides outside the gene matches: 10. The germline V gene has CDR1 DFQATT and CDR2 SNEGSKA (reference sequence). TCRdb recomputed calls from the 5' RACE reads with MiXCR, one row per CDR3 protein. The sample consists of about 510,000 distinct CDR3 sequences, over 4% of them appearing once. This chain joins TRBV20-1 and TRBJ1-4; 7 bases fit TRBD1. The receptor was derived from a male donor with ankylosing spondylitis. Sample: blood, either unsorted or a sorted T cell fraction (not recorded which). CDR3 DNA sequence: TGCAGTGCTAGACCCCTCCGACAGGGTTTTAATGAAAAACTGTTTTTT. This encodes CSARPLRQGFNEKLFF.